This T cell receptor (beta chain) was sequenced for a study of OX40 agonist ivuxolimab in advanced cancers. Study conclusions and caveats: Among the lowest peripheral clonal expansion occurred in 0.1-3.0 mg/kg partial responders. Blood T cells, both CD4+ and CD8+, expanded clonally by week 6 at 0.1 to 3.0 mg/kg.

Germline lookup yields CDR1 MNHEY and CDR2 SMNVEV (reference sequence). The germline V and J ends were trimmed by 7 bases and 4 bases, with 15 bases remaining between them. CDR3 length equals 14 residues. Method: immunoSEQ multiplex PCR; TCRdb's copy keeps in-frame clones and lacks some. The sample includes roughly 30,000 clones, roughly 68% seen only once; the top ten take 9.5% to 15%. Exclusion applied to patients with autoimmune disease history or systemic immunosuppression. Turning to this clone: Its target is unknown.

The chain joins TRBV27 to TRBJ2-3; possibly TRBD1 for D (5 bases). The sample in question was CD4+ or CD8+ T cells sorted from blood, obtained in a trial of the OX40 agonist ivuxolimab. This sequence originates from an adult with an advanced solid tumor such as melanoma, head and neck, liver or kidney cancer. As DNA, the CDR3 is TGTGCCAGCAAACCTCAGGGTAGAGCAGATACGCAGTATTTT. Protein: CASKPQGRADTQYF.